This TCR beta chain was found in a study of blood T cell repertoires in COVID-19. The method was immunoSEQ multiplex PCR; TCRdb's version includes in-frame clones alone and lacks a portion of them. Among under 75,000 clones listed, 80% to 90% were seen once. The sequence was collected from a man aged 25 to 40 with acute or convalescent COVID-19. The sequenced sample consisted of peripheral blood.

CDR3 sequence (DNA): TGTGCCAGCAGTCGGACAGGGGGCATGAGGCAGGAGACCCAGTACTTC. Its translation is CASSRTGGMRQETQYF. The V and J genes are TRBV2 and TRBJ2-5; 11 bases are a match to TRBD1. The trim removed 5 bases at V and 5 bases at J, leaving 10 bases unmatched. CDR3 length equals 16 residues. Germline CDR1 SNHLY, CDR2 FYNNEI.